This T cell receptor (beta chain) stems from a study of radiotherapy plus CTLA-4 blockade in lung cancer. Study-wide results and limits: In blood, TCR clones derived from the tumor expanded after radiotherapy plus ipilimumab.

Germline CDR1 KGHSH, CDR2 LQKENI. The CDR3 is 16 residues long. Trimming stripped 3 bases from V and 7 bases from J, with 18 bases between. Method: immunoSEQ multiplex PCR; TCRdb's copy keeps in-frame clones and lacks some. The sample lists 85,000 to 100,000 clones; approximately 75% were seen once. A note on this clone: What it binds is unknown.

Treatment of patients with chemo-refractory metastatic non-small-cell lung cancer consisted of focal radiation plus CTLA-4 blockade with ipilimumab. The V gene is TRBV18, the J gene TRBJ1-4; no definite D call. This sequence originates from a human donor with non-small cell lung cancer that progressed on radiotherapy plus ipilimumab. This material consisted of peripheral blood, taken from a patient treated with radiotherapy plus ipilimumab. The CDR3 here is CASSPGTPTFSEKLFF. The CDR3 bases are TGTGCCAGCTCACCTGGCACCCCGACGTTCAGTGAAAAACTGTTTTTT.